This TCR beta chain was found in a study of blood T cell repertoires in COVID-19. There are 13 residues in the CDR3. V lost 5 bases and J lost 1; bases outside the gene matches: 2. Germline assignment: CDR1 MNHNY and CDR2 SVGAGI (reference sequence). Authors' processing steps: Amplification from reference gene primers served as the basis for estimated nucleated cell counts. Sequenced by immunoSEQ multiplex PCR; TCRdb stores in-frame clones only, minus some. The V and J calls and clone size were taken over from that table, and D and trimming were inferred from the DNA. This table holds 200,000 to 250,000 clones, roughly 79% found once.

V gene TRBV6-6 combines with J gene TRBJ2-7, with 7 bases aligning to TRBD1. The sample comprised peripheral blood. The TCR was taken from an elderly woman with COVID-19, enrolled during active disease. CDR3 loop: CASSRTGSYEQYF. The CDR3 DNA reads as TGTGCCAGCAGTAGGACAGGTTCCTACGAGCAGTACTTC.